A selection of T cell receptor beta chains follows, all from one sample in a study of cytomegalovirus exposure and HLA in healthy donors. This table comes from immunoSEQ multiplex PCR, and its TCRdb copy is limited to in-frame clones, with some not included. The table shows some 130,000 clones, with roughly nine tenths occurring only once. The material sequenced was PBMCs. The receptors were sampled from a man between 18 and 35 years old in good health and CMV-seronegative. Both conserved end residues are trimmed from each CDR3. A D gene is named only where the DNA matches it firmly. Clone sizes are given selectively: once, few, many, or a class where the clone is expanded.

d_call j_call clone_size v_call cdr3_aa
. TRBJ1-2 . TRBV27 ASSLTPDRLNYGYT
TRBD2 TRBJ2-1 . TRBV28 AINRDYEYNEQF
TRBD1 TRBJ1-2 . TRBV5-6 ASSFQRGQGGYT
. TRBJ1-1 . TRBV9 ASSVSGSTEAF
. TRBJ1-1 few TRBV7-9 ASSLGRNMNTEAF
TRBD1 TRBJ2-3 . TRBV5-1 ASSPGQGPDTQY
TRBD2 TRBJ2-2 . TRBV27 ASSLLAGPTGELF
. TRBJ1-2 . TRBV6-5 ASSPLWAYGYT
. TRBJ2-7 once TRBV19 ASSIGYRISYEQY
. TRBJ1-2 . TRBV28 ASGRTANLDYGYT
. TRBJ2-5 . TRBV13 ASSAQEKRKETQY
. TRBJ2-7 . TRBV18 ASSPYGPVDEQY
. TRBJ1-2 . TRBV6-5 ASTRQSDGDYGYT
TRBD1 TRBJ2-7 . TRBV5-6 ASSTGTGPYEQY
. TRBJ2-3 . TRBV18 ASSPPSPDSSTDTQY
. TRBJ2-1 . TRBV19 ASSQGTYNEQF
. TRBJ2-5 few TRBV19 ASSPMDRETQY
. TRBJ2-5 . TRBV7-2 ASTVGISEETQY
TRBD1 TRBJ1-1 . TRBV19 ASSIHRGQGEAF
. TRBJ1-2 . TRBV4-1 ASSYRGKMGGYT
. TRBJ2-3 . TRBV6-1 ASSERKLAPDTQY
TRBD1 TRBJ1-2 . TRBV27 ASSIRTGDGYT
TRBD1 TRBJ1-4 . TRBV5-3 ARSKGACEANEKLF
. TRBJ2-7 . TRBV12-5 ASGLVTSRVDSYEQY
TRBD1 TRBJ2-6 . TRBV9 ASGGDRGHSGANVLT
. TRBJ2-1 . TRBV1 TSKGVLRYNEQF
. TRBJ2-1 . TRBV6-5 ASRTTSYNEQF
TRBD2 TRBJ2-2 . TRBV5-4 ASSPTSGGSGAGELF
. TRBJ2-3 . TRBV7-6 ASSSEAQSPAFTDTQY
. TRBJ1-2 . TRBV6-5 ASRTRGSYGYT
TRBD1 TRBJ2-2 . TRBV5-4 ASSSDRGKTGELF
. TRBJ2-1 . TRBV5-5 ASSFTSGRYNEQF
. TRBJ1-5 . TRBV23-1 ASSPGGPQH
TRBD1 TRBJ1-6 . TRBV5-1 ASSLDRGDFNSPLH
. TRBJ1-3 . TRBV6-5 ASSYSAGAGNTIY
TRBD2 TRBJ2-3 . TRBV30 AWRGTSGRTSTDTQY
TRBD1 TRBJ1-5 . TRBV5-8 ASSRGLGNQPQH